Listed here is a single TCR beta chain. Trimming took off 0 bases at V and 1 base at J, with 3 bases between the two ends. The CDR3 covers 13 residues. CDR1 is LGHDT and CDR2 is YNNKEL in the germline V gene (reference sequence). The method was immunoSEQ multiplex PCR; TCRdb's version includes in-frame clones alone and lacks a portion of them. The sample yields 300,000 to 350,000 clones, roughly 87% seen once. These data come from a study of blood T cell repertoires in COVID-19. The receptor was derived from a woman aged 18-29 years who had recovered from COVID-19. Sequenced material: PBMCs or T cells enriched from blood (not recorded which). The V call is TRBV3-1 (or the pseudogene TRBV3-2), the J call TRBJ1-1; D gene ambiguous. In nucleotides, the CDR3 is TGTGCCAGCAGCCAAGACAGGAACACTGAAGCTTTCTTT. This codes for CASSQDRNTEAFF.